These 12 T cell receptor beta chains were sequenced from one sample in a study of radiation and T cells in renal cell carcinoma (dated by TCRdb to 2020 to 2022). The time point tag for this specimen amounts to: baseline pretreatment blood. The sample's treatment or condition label, in plain terms: 15 Gy SBRT to primary tumor, nephrectomy 4 weeks later. To prepare the library, the immunoSEQ multiplex PCR assay was applied. TCRdb re-hosts the immuneACCESS table, in-frame sequences only. Its copies lack some clones; in the studies checked, an unresolved V gene accounts for under half of them, and the cause for the rest is not known. The sample yields about 59,000 clones; around 78% were counted once. Of the sample, roughly 8% is held by the ten largest clones. Sequencing used blood, obtained from a patient whose treatment included radiotherapy and nephrectomy. These receptors were collected from a man aged 55 to 70 with renal cell carcinoma.

A single count supports this clone. The CDR3: CASSLDEGASLNYGYTF. Written as DNA, the CDR3 is TGTGCCAGCAGCTTAGATGAGGGGGCGAGTCTAAACTATGGCTACACCTTC. The V call is TRBV7-8, the J call TRBJ1-2; 7 bases align to TRBD1. The V segment lost 1 base and the J segment 2 bases; nucleotides outside the gene matches: 10. Per the germline V gene, CDR1 is SGHVS and CDR2 is FQNEAQ. This CDR3 has 17 amino acids.

The chain recombines TRBV11-3 with TRBJ1-4; 7 bases agree with TRBD1. Germline V CDR1 and CDR2: SGHNT, YENEEA. Trimming cost V 4 bases and J 4 bases; bases outside gene matches: 3. The CDR3 runs to 14 residues. CDR3 bases: TGTGCCAGCAGCTCGCAGGGGGGTAATGAAAAACTGTTTTTT. This translates into CASSSQGGNEKLFF. Full variable domain (remainder filled in from reference TRBV11-3 and TRBJ1-4): EAGVVQSPRYKIIEKKQPVAFWCNPISGHNTLYWYLQNLGQGPELLIRYENEEAVDDSQLPKDRFSAERLKGVDSTLKIQPAELGDSAVYLCASSSQGGNEKLFFGSGTQLSVL.

J is TRBJ1-3 and V is TRBV25-1; possible D gene TRBD1, 5 bases. This CDR3 is built from 16 residues. CDR1 and CDR2 from the germline V gene are MGHDK and SYGVNS. V lost 4 bases and J 2 bases, leaving 15 bases between the germline ends. The CDR3 spells CASSGTMGLPGNTIYF. DNA of the CDR3: TGTGCCAGCAGTGGGACGATGGGACTACCTGGAAACACCATATATTTT. Looking up the rest from reference TRBV25-1 and TRBJ1-3 gives the full variable domain: EADIYQTPRYLVIGTGKKITLECSQTMGHDKMYWYQQDPGMELHLIHYSYGVNSTEKGDLSSESTVSRIRTEHFPLTLESARPSHTSQYLCASSGTMGLPGNTIYFGEGSWLTVV.

The chain combines TRBV5-1 with TRBJ2-6; 8 nucleotides agree with TRBD1. The germline CDR1 and CDR2 sequences are SGHRS and YFSETQ. CDR3 size: 18 residues. V lost 4 bases, J lost 3 bases, and 12 bases stayed unmatched. CDR3 loop: CASSPSGQGAFGANVLTF. In DNA, the CDR3 is TGCGCCAGCAGCCCATCGGGTCAGGGGGCTTTTGGGGCCAACGTCCTGACTTTC. Drawing the rest from reference TRBV5-1 and TRBJ2-6, the complete variable domain is KAGVTQTPRYLIKTRGQQVTLSCSPISGHRSVSWYQQTPGQGLQFLFEYFSETQRNKGNFPGRFSGRQFSNSRSEMNVSTLELGDSALYLCASSPSGQGAFGANVLTFGAGSRLTVL.

V and J are TRBV2 and TRBJ2-7; D is perhaps TRBD2 (6 bases). The CDR3 sequence is 15 residues long. Trimming took 3 bases from V and 3 from J, leaving 15 bases between them. CDR1 and CDR2 from the germline V gene are SNHLY and FYNNEI. This chain's CDR3 is CASSEGLPLNYEQYF. In DNA, the CDR3 is TGTGCCAGCAGTGAGGGACTTCCTTTGAACTACGAGCAGTACTTC. The entire variable domain, with the rest obtained from reference TRBV2 and TRBJ2-7, is as follows: EPEVTQTPSHQVTQMGQEVILRCVPISNHLYFYWYRQILGQKVEFLVSFYNNEISEKSEIFDDQFSVERPDGSNFTLKIRSTKLEDSAMYFCASSEGLPLNYEQYFGPGTRLTVT.

This chain links TRBV9 with TRBJ1-2; TRBD1 agrees at 8 bases. The CDR3 extends over 16 amino acids. In germline, CDR1 is SGDLS, CDR2 YYNGEE. J was trimmed by 11 bases and V by 0 bases; bases with no gene match: 15. CDR3 loop: CASSVVGGTGTQKYTF. The CDR3 DNA sequence: TGTGCCAGCAGCGTAGTAGGGGGGACAGGAACCCAGAAGTACACCTTC.

As to this clone: The same CDR3 is also encoded by other DNA sequences in this sample. This chain joins TRBV18 and TRBJ1-2, with TRBD1 matching over 11 bases. V lost 2 bases to trimming and J lost 7 bases; unmatched junction nucleotides: 12. The CDR3 is 17 amino acids. Germline CDR1 reads KGHSH; CDR2 reads LQKENI. Here the CDR3 DNA reads TGTGCCAGCTCACCAACACTACGGACAGGGGGCACCGGTGGCTACACCTTC. Its protein product is CASSPTLRTGGTGGYTF.

The V call is TRBV30, the J call TRBJ2-7; D is possibly TRBD1 (6 bases). There are 13 residues in the CDR3. V was clipped by 3 bases and J by 2 bases, with 11 bases between them. The germline gives CDR1 GTSNPN, CDR2 SVGIG (reference sequence). The CDR3 coding sequence is TGTGCCTGGAGGGAACAGGGTGCCTACGAGCAGTACTTC. Protein product: CAWREQGAYEQYF.

This chain uses TRBV29-1 with TRBJ1-2; TRBD1 matches 7 bases. CDR1 and CDR2 from the germline V gene are SQVTM and ANQGSEA. The CDR3 is 14 amino acids. The V and J ends lost 6 bases and 6 bases, in that order; junction bases with no gene match: 13. This CDR3 is CSVGGDSLRNGYTF. DNA of the CDR3: TGCAGCGTGGGGGGGGACAGCTTACGAAATGGCTACACCTTC. The variable domain in full, completed from reference TRBV29-1 and TRBJ1-2, reads SAVISQKPSRDICQRGTSLTIQCQVDSQVTMMFWYRQQPGQSLTLIATANQGSEATYESGFVIDKFPISRPNLTFSTLTVSNMSPEDSSIYLCSVGGDSLRNGYTFGSGTRLTVV.

The rearrangement links TRBV6-1 to TRBJ1-4, with D unresolved. CDR3 length: 15 amino acids. Trimming took 4 bases from V and 5 from J, leaving 14 bases between them. Germline V gene data show CDR1 as MNHNS and CDR2 as SASEGT. CDR3 sequence (DNA): TGTGCCAGCAGTGCCTCAGTGGGATTGAATGAAAAACTGTTTTTT. This codes for CASSASVGLNEKLFF.

Here the CDR3 reads CASSERREGEQYV. In DNA form, the CDR3 reads TGTGCCAGCAGTGAAAGGCGGGAGGGCGAGCAGTACGTC. The rearrangement links TRBV6-1 to TRBJ2-7, with 9 nucleotides matching TRBD2. Germline-derived CDR1 and CDR2 are MNHNS and SASEGT. CDR3 length equals 13 residues. V gave up 2 bases and J gave up 6 bases; unmatched junction bases: 2.

The chain joins TRBV12-2 to TRBJ2-3; the listed D gene, TRBD1, was not tested against the DNA. TRBV12-2 counts as a pseudogene. The CDR3 consists of 17 residues. The DNA of the CDR3 is TGTGCAAGTCGCTTAGGCACAGGGGTTAAGTCCACAGATACGCAGTATTTT. Amino acids: CASRLGTGVKSTDTQYF.